Described below is a single T cell receptor (beta chain) sequence and its context. As yet, its antigen is unknown. Other DNA sequences from this sample encode an identical CDR3 as well. This sample was included in a study of T cell clonotyping in hematopoietic cell transplantation. Study observations and caveats: Pathologically expanded recipient clonotypes increased progressively from day 30 to day 180 as diversity fell. Few recipient clonotypes overlapped donors; over 95% were de novo at given depth.

Germline CDR1 reads SQVTM; CDR2 reads ANQGSEA. This CDR3 has 12 amino acids. Trimming stripped 5 bases from V and 0 bases from J, with 8 bases between. Noted time point: recipient sample about 28 days before transplant, after cytoreduction. Generated by immunoSEQ multiplex PCR, the TCRdb table keeps only in-frame clones and is missing some. Among under 20,000 clones, roughly 83% were seen once, and the ten largest hold 8.4%. This chain connects TRBV29-1 to TRBJ2-7; no clear D. The sample here was peripheral blood mononuclear cells, taken before stem cell transplant. This sequence originates from a man aged 45 to 65 with acute myeloid leukemia. Some clones in this sample may be carry-over from other donors' samples. CDR3 region: CSVTGSSYEQYF. The CDR3 DNA reads as TGCAGCGTTACCGGGTCCTCCTACGAGCAGTACTTC.